The 6 T cell receptor beta chains in this list originate from one sample, sequenced in a study of CD8 T cells in ankylosing spondylitis. Via MiXCR, TCRdb re-called the 5' RACE reads, giving one row per CDR3 protein. The top ten hold 1.1% of the sample, which has around 340,000 distinct CDR3 sequences, about 15% seen once. Sequencing was performed on blood, either unsorted or a sorted T cell fraction (not recorded which). The receptors shown here come from a male donor with ankylosing spondylitis or in good health (not recorded which).

The sample holds a few counts of this clonotype. V gene TRBV27 combines with J gene TRBJ2-7; D not certain. Germline V gene lookup returns CDR1 MNHEY and CDR2 SMNVEV (reference sequence). The germline V and J ends were trimmed by 3 bases and 0 bases, with 12 bases remaining between them. This CDR3 has 15 residues. The CDR3 nucleotides are TGTGCCAGCAGTTTTCGGGCGGAGCTCTCCTACGAGCAGTACTTC. Its translation is CASSFRAELSYEQYF.

Many counts were recorded for this clonotype. The J gene is TRBJ2-7, the V gene TRBV5-6; D unclear. With 6 bases removed from V and 6 bases from J, the gap between germline ends came to 16 bases. The CDR3 contains 13 residues. Germline V gene lookup returns CDR1 SGHDT and CDR2 YYEEEE. The CDR3 DNA follows: TGTGCCAGCACCGACCCTCGACTCCTCGAGCAGTACTTC. As protein: CASTDPRLLEQYF.

This clonotype was counted a few times. The chain combines TRBV5-1 with TRBJ2-4, with a possible D match to TRBD1 (6 bases). The V gene lost 3 bases and the J gene lost 1 base, with 14 bases spanning the gap. The CDR3 contains 16 residues. Germline V gene lookup returns CDR1 SGHRS and CDR2 YFSETQ. In DNA, the CDR3 is TGCGCCAGCAGCTCAGACGGGACACCTGCCAAAAACATTCAGTACTTC. Its protein is CASSSDGTPAKNIQYF.

This chain links TRBV25-1 with TRBJ1-2; weak D call: TRBD1 (5 bases). CDR3 length: 14 amino acids. V dropped 3 bases and J dropped 5 bases, with 13 bases sitting between them. Germline-derived CDR1 and CDR2 are MGHDK and SYGVNS. The CDR3 DNA reads TGTGCCAGCAGTGATCTTTTCCAGGGATATGGCTACACCTTC. Translating gives CASSDLFQGYGYTF.

In its sample, this clonotype was seen a few times. CDR3 nucleotides: TGTGCCAGCAGTAAGACAGGCTCTAAAGTAGGTAAGATGAACACTGAAGCTTTCTTT. It yields the protein CASSKTGSKVGKMNTEAFF. The chain employs TRBV12-3 or TRBV12-4 and TRBJ1-1, with D tentatively TRBD1 (6 bases). V shed 5 bases and J shed 0 bases, with 25 bases lying between them. The CDR3 has 19 amino acids.

This clonotype occurred many times. The chain links TRBV11-1 to TRBJ2-2; D assignment may be TRBD1 or TRBD2 (6 bases each). The V end was cut by 2 bases, the J end by 3 bases, with 13 bases between. Germline V gene data show CDR1 as SGHAT and CDR2 as FQDESV (reference sequence). This CDR3 is 16 amino acids long. This CDR3 is CASSLFRGRDTGELFF. CDR3 in DNA: TGTGCCAGCAGCTTATTCCGGGGGCGAGACACCGGGGAGCTGTTTTTT.